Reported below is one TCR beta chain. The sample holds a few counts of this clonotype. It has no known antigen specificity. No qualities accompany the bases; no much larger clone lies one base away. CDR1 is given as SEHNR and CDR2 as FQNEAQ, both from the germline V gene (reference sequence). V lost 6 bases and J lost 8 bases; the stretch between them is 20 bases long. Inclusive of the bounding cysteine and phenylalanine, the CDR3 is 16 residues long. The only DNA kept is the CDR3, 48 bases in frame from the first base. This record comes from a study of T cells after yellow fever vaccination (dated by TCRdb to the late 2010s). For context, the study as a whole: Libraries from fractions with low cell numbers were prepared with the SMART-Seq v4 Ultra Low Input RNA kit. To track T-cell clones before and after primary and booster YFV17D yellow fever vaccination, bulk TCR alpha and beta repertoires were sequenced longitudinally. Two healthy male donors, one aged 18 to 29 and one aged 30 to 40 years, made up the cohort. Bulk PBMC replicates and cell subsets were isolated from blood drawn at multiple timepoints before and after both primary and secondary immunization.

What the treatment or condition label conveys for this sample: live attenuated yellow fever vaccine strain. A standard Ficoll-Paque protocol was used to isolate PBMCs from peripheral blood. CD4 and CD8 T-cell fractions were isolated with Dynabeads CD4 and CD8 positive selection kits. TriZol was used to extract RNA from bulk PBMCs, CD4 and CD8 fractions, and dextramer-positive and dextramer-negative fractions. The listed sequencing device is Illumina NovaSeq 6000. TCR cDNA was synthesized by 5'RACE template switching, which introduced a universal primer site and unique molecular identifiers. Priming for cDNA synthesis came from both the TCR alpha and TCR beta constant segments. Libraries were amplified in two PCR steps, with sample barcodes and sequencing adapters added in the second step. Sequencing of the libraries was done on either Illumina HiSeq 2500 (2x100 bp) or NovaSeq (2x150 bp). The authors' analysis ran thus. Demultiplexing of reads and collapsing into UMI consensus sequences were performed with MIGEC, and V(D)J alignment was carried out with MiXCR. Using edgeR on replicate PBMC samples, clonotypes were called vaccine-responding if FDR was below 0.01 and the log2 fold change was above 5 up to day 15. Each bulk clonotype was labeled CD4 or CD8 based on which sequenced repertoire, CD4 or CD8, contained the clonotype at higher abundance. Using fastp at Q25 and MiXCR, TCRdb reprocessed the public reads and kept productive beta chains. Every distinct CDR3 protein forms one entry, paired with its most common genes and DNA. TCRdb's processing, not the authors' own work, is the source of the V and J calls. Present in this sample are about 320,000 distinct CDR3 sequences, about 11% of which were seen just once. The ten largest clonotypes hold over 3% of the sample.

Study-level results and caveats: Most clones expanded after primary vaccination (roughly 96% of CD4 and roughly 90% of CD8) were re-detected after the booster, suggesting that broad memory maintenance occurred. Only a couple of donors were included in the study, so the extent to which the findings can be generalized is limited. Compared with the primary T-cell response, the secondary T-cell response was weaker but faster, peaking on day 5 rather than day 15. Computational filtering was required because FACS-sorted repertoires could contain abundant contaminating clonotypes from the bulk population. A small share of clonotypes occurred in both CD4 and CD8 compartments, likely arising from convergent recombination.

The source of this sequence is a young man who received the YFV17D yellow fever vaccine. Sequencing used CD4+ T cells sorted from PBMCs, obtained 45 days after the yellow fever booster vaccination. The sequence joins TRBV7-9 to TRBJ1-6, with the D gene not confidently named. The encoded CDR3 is CASRPPKAGVDSPLHF. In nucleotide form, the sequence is TGTGCCAGCAGGCCACCGAAAGCCGGGGTGGATTCACCCCTCCACTTT.